This T cell receptor beta chain originates from a study of cytomegalovirus exposure and HLA in healthy donors. Findings and caveats of the study: CMV serostatus was the only immune exposure information that was available. Later analysis reportedly placed an Asian-associated ancestry cluster below the roughly 700-donor mean in N-insertions. When the data were analyzed later, several of the most significant clusters appeared to be linked to common viral pathogens.

It was with 60 Vbeta and 13 Jbeta primers that the PCR ran. Sequenced by immunoSEQ multiplex PCR; TCRdb stores in-frame clones only, minus some. The repertoire holds about 120,000 clones, around 74% seen once, with over 25% in the top ten. Germline V gene sequence: CDR1 SGHNT, CDR2 YENEEA. Germline trimming cut 5 bases from V and 2 bases from J; bases unmatched to any gene: 4. CDR3 length: 15 residues. Of note for this clone: Its antigen is currently unknown. The sample has other DNA sequences that encode this CDR3 too.

The sequenced material came from PBMCs. This sequence joins TRBV11-3 and TRBJ2-1; 9 bases match TRBD1. The receptor was derived from a man between 60 and 70 years old in good health and CMV-seropositive. The CDR3 loop is CASSPGQGTYNEQFF. CDR3 nucleotide sequence: TGTGCCAGCAGCCCGGGACAGGGAACCTACAATGAGCAGTTCTTC.